Shown below are 8 T cell receptor beta chains from a single sample sequenced in a study of neurological immune-mediated disorders. TCRdb fed the 5' RACE reads into MiXCR, producing one record per CDR3 protein. The sample lists 70,000 to 95,000 distinct CDR3 sequences; 17% were seen once. The sequenced sample was PBMCs. These receptors came from a woman between 40 and 50 years old in good health.

This clonotype was counted many times. The DNA for the CDR3 is TGCAGTGCTAGTGTTAAACTAGCCAAAAACATTCAGTACTTC. Residues: CSASVKLAKNIQYF. The chain has TRBV20-1 and TRBJ2-4; no clear D. Germline-derived CDR1 and CDR2 are DFQATT and SNEGSKA (reference sequence). This CDR3 comprises 14 residues. Deletions cut 3 bases from V and 0 bases from J, with 9 bases between.

The V and J genes are TRBV11-3 and TRBJ2-1; 9 bases agree with TRBD2. Germline CDR1 is SGHNT and CDR2 is YENEEA. The CDR3 is 15 residues long. With 0 bases clipped from V and 5 bases from J, the junction kept 2 bases outside the gene matches. The CDR3 DNA reads as TGTGCCAGCAGCTTAGAGGCGGGGGGGAACAATGAGCAGTTCTTC. It yields the protein CASSLEAGGNNEQFF.

The table lists this clonotype with many counts. This chain uses TRBV4-3 with TRBJ2-2; the D is unclear. Deletions cut 0 bases from V and 7 bases from J, with 6 bases between. Germline CDR1 and CDR2: LGHNA and YSLEER. The CDR3 extends over 13 amino acids. The CDR3 DNA is TGCGCCAGCAGCCAAGAGCACAGCGGGGAGCTGTTTTTT. Residues: CASSQEHSGELFF.

The chain carries TRBV20-1 and TRBJ2-3, with TRBD1 matching over 11 bases. The CDR3 length is 15 residues. Trimming cost V 1 base and J 4 bases; bases outside gene matches: 4. Germline V gene lookup returns CDR1 DFQATT and CDR2 SNEGSKA (reference sequence). The CDR3 DNA is TGCAGTGCTAGAGGGACAGGGGGCCGACCAGATACGCAGTATTTT. This gives the protein CSARGTGGRPDTQYF.

This chain joins TRBV27 and TRBJ1-2; TRBD1 matches 7 bases. The V gene's germline CDR1 is MNHEY and CDR2 SMNVEV (reference sequence). V gave up 6 bases and J gave up 4 bases; unmatched junction bases: 5. This CDR3 spans 13 amino acids. The CDR3 spells CASRSAGGYGYTF. CDR3 bases: TGTGCCAGCAGGTCAGCAGGGGGCTATGGCTACACCTTC.

This clonotype was counted at least ten times. The rearrangement links TRBV10-3 to TRBJ1-2; possible D gene TRBD1, 5 bases. The CDR3 is 13 residues long. Germline lookup yields CDR1 ENHRY and CDR2 SYGVKD. V shed 3 bases and J shed 4 bases, with 9 bases lying between them. CDR3 nucleotide sequence: TGTGCCATCAGTGACAGGGACGGCTATGGCTACACCTTC. This codes for CAISDRDGYGYTF.

In its sample, this clonotype was seen many times. This chain links TRBV7-2 with TRBJ1-1, with D hard to call. V gave up 5 bases and J gave up 0 bases, with 13 bases separating them. The CDR3 is 15 amino acids. Germline loops: CDR1 SGHTA, CDR2 FQGNSA. The CDR3 DNA is TGTGCCAGCAGCCTAAGAGCCCTCATGAACACTGAAGCTTTCTTT. This translates into CASSLRALMNTEAFF.

Many counts were recorded for this clonotype. This chain joins TRBV20-1 and TRBJ2-7, with 10 positions matching TRBD1. V lost 0 bases and J lost 5; bases outside the gene matches: 7. The CDR3 loop spans 15 amino acids. The germline CDR1 and CDR2 sequences are DFQATT and SNEGSKA (reference sequence). In nucleotides, the CDR3 is TGCAGTGCTAGAGACTCGGGACAGGGGTTTAACGAGCAGTACGTC. It encodes CSARDSGQGFNEQYV.